This T cell receptor (beta chain) stems from a study of blood T cell repertoires in COVID-19. The wider study: Acute and convalescent COVID-19 samples came from the United States, Italy and Spain. PBMCs, B-cell-depleted T cells, or T cells provided the cDNA or gDNA that made up the material.

Germline assignment: CDR1 LGHDT and CDR2 YNNKEL (reference sequence). The V end was cut by 4 bases, the J end by 5 bases, with 22 bases between. The CDR3 has 17 amino acids. Source study methods: Amplifying reference gene primers gave estimates of nucleated cell counts. Using immunoSEQ multiplex PCR, the repertoire was profiled, and TCRdb retains in-frame clones only, with some absent. The DNA gave D and trimming, while V, J and clone size come from that table. The sample includes about 260,000 clones, approximately 91% of them seen just once. This sequence was found in a human donor in a cohort sampled during active COVID-19. Specimen: peripheral blood. This chain uses TRBV3-1 (or the pseudogene TRBV3-2) with TRBJ2-3; possible D gene TRBD2, 5 bases. This chain's CDR3 is CASSRTYQRRLQDTQYF. In nucleotides, the CDR3 is TGTGCCAGCAGCCGAACTTACCAGCGGCGCTTGCAAGATACGCAGTATTTT.